This TCR beta chain was retrieved from a study of T cells in Graves' hyperthyroidism and ophthalmopathy. RNA transcripts served as the template for amplifying TCR beta CDR3 regions. The study used the HTBI primer set for a first-round RT-PCR of the TCR CDR3. TCRdb passed the multiplex PCR reads through MiXCR, listing each CDR3 protein once. The data show fewer than 400,000 distinct CDR3 sequences, with more than 13% seen just once and under 30% held by the top ten. This clonotype was seen only a few times. Germline lookup yields CDR1 MNHEY and CDR2 SVGAGI. The CDR3 is 15 amino acids. Trimming cost V 4 bases and J 1 base, with 14 bases left between them.

J is TRBJ2-7 and V is TRBV6-5; either TRBD1 or TRBD2 may fit D (5 bases each). This TCR was sampled from a middle-aged man with Graves' ophthalmopathy. Source material: blood. CDR3 loop: CASSSGAGNSYEQYF. In DNA, the CDR3 is TGTGCCAGCAGTTCCGGGGCAGGGAATTCCTACGAGCAGTACTTC.